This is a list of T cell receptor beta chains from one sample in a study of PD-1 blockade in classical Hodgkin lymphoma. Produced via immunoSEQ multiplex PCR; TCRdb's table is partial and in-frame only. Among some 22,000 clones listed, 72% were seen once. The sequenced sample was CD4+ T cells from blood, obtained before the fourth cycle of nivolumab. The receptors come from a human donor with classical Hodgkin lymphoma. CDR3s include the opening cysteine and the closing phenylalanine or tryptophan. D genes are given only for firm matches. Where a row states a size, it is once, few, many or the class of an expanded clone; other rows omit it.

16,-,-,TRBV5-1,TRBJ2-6,CASSLVTTSGANVLTF,TGCGCCAGCAGCTTGGTCACAACCTCTGGGGCCAACGTCCTGACTTTC
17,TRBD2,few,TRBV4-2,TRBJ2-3,CASSQDPGGGAGDTQYF,TGTGCCAGCAGCCAAGATCCTGGCGGGGGGGCGGGAGATACGCAGTATTTT
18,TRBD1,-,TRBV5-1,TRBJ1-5,CASSLVPSTGDLNQPQHF,TGCGCCAGCAGCTTGGTCCCTTCGACAGGGGACCTCAATCAGCCCCAGCATTTT
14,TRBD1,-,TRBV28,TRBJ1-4,CASGQGDNNEKLFF,TGTGCCAGCGGACAGGGGGATAATAATGAAAAACTGTTTTTT
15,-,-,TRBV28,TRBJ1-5,CASSLGGAGNQPQHF,TGTGCCAGCAGTTTAGGGGGGGCCGGCAATCAGCCCCAGCATTTT
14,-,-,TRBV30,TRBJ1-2,CAWSEGLLGNGYTF,TGTGCCTGGAGTGAAGGTCTCCTGGGAAATGGCTACACCTTC
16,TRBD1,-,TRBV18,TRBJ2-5,CASSPPAGGRGETQYF,TGTGCCAGCTCACCACCGGCAGGGGGCAGGGGAGAGACCCAGTACTTC
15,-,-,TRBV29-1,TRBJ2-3,CSVDIAASFTDTQYF,TGCAGCGTTGATATAGCGGCTTCCTTCACAGATACGCAGTATTTT
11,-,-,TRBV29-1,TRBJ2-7,CSVTSSYEQYF,TGCAGCGTGACAAGCTCCTACGAGCAGTACTTC
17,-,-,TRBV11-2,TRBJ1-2,CASSPDKHTGLTYGYTF,TGTGCCAGCAGCCCCGACAAACACACAGGGCTAACATATGGCTACACCTTC
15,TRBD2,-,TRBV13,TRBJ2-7,CASTYSPGGEIEQYF,TGTGCCAGCACTTACTCACCCGGGGGGGAAATTGAGCAGTACTTC
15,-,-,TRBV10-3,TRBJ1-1,CAISDSFSPGTEAFF,TGTGCCATCAGTGATTCGTTCTCCCCAGGGACTGAAGCTTTCTTT
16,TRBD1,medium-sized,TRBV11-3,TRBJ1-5,CASSLKGTGNNQPQHF,TGTGCCAGCAGTCTAAAAGGGACAGGGAACAATCAGCCCCAGCATTTT
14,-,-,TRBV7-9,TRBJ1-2,CASSLDQGHYGYTF,TGTGCCAGCAGCTTAGATCAGGGGCACTATGGCTACACCTTC
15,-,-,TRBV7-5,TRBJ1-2,CVRSLARVGMGGYTF,TGTGTCAGAAGCTTAGCGCGGGTGGGAATGGGTGGCTACACCTTC
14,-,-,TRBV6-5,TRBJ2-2,CASSNQGGTGELFF,TGTGCCAGCAGTAACCAGGGGGGGACCGGGGAGCTGTTTTTT
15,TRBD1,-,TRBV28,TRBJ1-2,CASSLHQDRDYGYTF,TGTGCCAGCAGTTTACATCAAGACAGGGACTATGGCTACACCTTC
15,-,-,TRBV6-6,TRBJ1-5,CASRRFSGSDQPQHF,TGTGCCAGCAGGCGATTCTCAGGATCGGATCAGCCCCAGCATTTT
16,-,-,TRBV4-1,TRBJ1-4,CASSQVGGRATEKLFF,TGCGCCAGCAGCCAAGTAGGTGGCAGAGCAACTGAAAAACTGTTTTTT
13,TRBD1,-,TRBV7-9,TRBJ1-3,CASSKGQGYTIYF,TGTGCCAGCAGCAAAGGACAGGGCTACACCATATATTTT
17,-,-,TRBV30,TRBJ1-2,CAWSVLKSSRGGYGYTF,TGTGCCTGGAGTGTACTTAAAAGTTCTCGGGGCGGCTATGGCTACACCTTC
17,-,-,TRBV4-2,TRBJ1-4,CASSQDSLGAGNEKLFF,TGTGCCAGCAGCCAAGATAGTCTCGGGGCTGGAAATGAAAAACTGTTTTTT
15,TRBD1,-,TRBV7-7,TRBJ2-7,CASSPGQGPSYEQYF,TGTGCTAGCAGCCCCGGACAGGGACCCTCCTACGAGCAGTACTTC
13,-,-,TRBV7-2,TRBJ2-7,CASSRTVAYEQYF,TGTGCCAGCAGTCGGACAGTTGCCTACGAGCAGTACTTC
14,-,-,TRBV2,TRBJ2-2,CASAYRSNTGELFF,TGTGCCAGCGCGTACAGGTCGAACACCGGGGAGCTGTTTTTT
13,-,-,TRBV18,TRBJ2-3,CASSSSVTDTQYF,TGTGCCAGCTCATCAAGCGTCACAGATACGCAGTATTTT
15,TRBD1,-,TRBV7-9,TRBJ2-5,CASSLGGSGTADRYF,TGTGCCAGCAGCTTAGGTGGTTCCGGGACAGCGGATCGGTACTTC
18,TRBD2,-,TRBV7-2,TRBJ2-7,CASSLGRGGGRASYEQYF,TGTGCCAGCAGCTTAGGTCGGGGGGGAGGAAGAGCGTCCTACGAGCAGTACTTC
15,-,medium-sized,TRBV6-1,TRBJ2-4,CASSARDKTLNIQYF,TGTGCCAGCAGTGCTCGGGACAAAACCCTCAACATTCAGTACTTC
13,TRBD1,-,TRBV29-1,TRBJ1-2,CSVENRGGRGYTF,TGCAGCGTTGAAAACAGGGGAGGGAGAGGCTACACCTTC
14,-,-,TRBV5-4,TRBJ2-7,CASSLGRSSYEQYF,TGTGCCAGCAGCTTGGGAAGAAGCTCCTACGAGCAGTACTTC
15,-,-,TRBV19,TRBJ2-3,CASSILASVADTQYF,TGTGCCAGTAGTATTTTGGCGAGTGTTGCAGATACGCAGTATTTT
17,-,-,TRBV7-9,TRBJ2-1,CASSLRRPWGHPDEQFF,TGTGCCAGCAGCCTCAGGCGGCCCTGGGGACATCCCGATGAGCAGTTCTTC
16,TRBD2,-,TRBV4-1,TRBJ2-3,CASSHPTSVFTDTQYF,TGCGCCAGCAGCCACCCTACTAGCGTCTTCACAGATACGCAGTATTTT
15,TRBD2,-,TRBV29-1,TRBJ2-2,CSVAGTSGYTGELFF,TGCAGCGTTGCCGGGACTAGCGGGTACACCGGGGAGCTGTTTTTT
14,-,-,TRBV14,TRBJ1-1,CASSRDPVNTEAFF,TGTGCCAGCAGCCGGGACCCTGTGAACACTGAAGCTTTCTTT
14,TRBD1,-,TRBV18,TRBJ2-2,CASSLDRHSGELFF,TGTGCCAGCTCATTGGACAGGCACTCCGGGGAGCTGTTTTTT
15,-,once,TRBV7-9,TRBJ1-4,CASGFGGQGNEKLFF,TGTGCCAGCGGCTTCGGGGGGCAGGGTAATGAAAAACTGTTTTTT
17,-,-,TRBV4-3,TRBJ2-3,CASSQDMYQERADTQYF,TGCGCCAGCAGCCAAGATATGTACCAGGAGAGGGCAGATACGCAGTATTTT
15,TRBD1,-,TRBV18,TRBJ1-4,CASSPLTGSYEKLFF,TGTGCCAGCTCACCGTTGACAGGGTCATATGAAAAACTGTTTTTT
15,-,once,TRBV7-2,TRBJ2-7,CASSLVRGASYEQYF,TGTGCCAGCAGCTTAGTAAGGGGAGCGTCCTACGAGCAGTACTTC
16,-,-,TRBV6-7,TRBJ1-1,CASSSDALSMNTEAFF,TGTGCCAGCAGTAGCGACGCCCTTTCAATGAACACTGAAGCTTTCTTT
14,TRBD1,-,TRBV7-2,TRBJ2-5,CASSRNRGRETQYF,TGTGCCAGCAGCCGGAACAGGGGGCGAGAGACCCAGTACTTC
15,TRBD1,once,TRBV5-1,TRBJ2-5,CASSLATGAQETQYF,TGCGCCAGCAGCTTGGCGACAGGGGCGCAAGAGACCCAGTACTTC
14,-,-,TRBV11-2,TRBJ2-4,CASSLGYHTRIQYF,TGTGCCAGCAGCTTAGGATACCATACGCGCATTCAGTACTTC
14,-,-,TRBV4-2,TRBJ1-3,CASSQGLIRNTIYF,TGTGCCAGCAGCCAAGGGTTGATAAGAAACACCATATATTTT
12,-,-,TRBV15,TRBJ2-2,CATLMNTGELFF,TGTGCCACCCTTATGAACACCGGGGAGCTGTTTTTT
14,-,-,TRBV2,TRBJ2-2,CASKRREGAGELFF,TGTGCCAGCAAGAGGAGGGAGGGGGCCGGGGAGCTGTTTTTT